Below, 11 T cell receptor beta chains from the same sample are listed, as sequenced in a study of tumor and adjacent non-tumor tissue in lung cancer. TCRbeta libraries were built with three rounds of nested PCR, modified from ARM-PCR. From the multiplex PCR reads, TCRdb called clonotypes with MiXCR, one entry per CDR3 protein. The profile shows about 110,000 distinct CDR3 sequences, 75% of them singletons. The template was RNA from unsorted bulk tissue. Material: lung tumor tissue. Receptors were obtained from a woman aged 60-75 years with non-small cell lung cancer.

A remark on this clonotype: A read error may explain this, as a much larger clone is one base away. V is TRBV6-5 and J is TRBJ1-1; D uncertain. CDR1 is MNHEY, CDR2 SVGAGI, per germline. CDR3 length: 13 amino acids. This CDR3 reads CASSYLGNTEALF. DNA for the CDR3: TGTGCCAGCAGTTACCTTGGGAACACTGAAGCTCTCTTT.

The chain joins TRBV20-1 to TRBJ2-2, with 7 bases lining up with TRBD1. The CDR3 runs to 12 residues. Losses at the gene ends were 4 bases for V and 15 bases for J; bases not matched to a gene: 11. Germline CDR1 reads DFQATT; CDR2 reads SNEGSKA (reference sequence). CDR3 protein: CSANGQTGKVFF. As DNA, the CDR3 is TGCAGTGCTAATGGACAGACAGGGAAGGTGTTTTTT.

As for this clonotype: A read error may account for a junction end that differs from germline. The CDR3 loop is CVSSLPGRTIEASF. Here the CDR3 DNA reads TGTGTCAGCAGCCTACCAGGACGGACTATTGAAGCCTCCTTT. The rearrangement links TRBV11-3 to TRBJ1-1; D is unresolved. Germline V lookup: CDR1 SGHNT, CDR2 YENEEA. This CDR3 region has 14 residues.

With respect to this clonotype: Given the absence of the conserved phenylalanine or tryptophan at the CDR3 end, a read error is likely. This chain uses TRBV5-6 with TRBJ2-5; 10 bases fit TRBD2. The CDR3 loop spans 16 amino acids. Per germline, CDR1 SGHDT and CDR2 YYEEEE. Written as DNA, the CDR3 is TGTGCCCGCAGGCATACCGGGACTAGCGCTGGAGAGACCCAGTACCTC. Translating gives CARRHTGTSAGETQYL.

A remark on this clonotype: The junction and the germline gene differ at one end; a read error may be behind it. The chain uses TRBV6-2 or TRBV6-3 and TRBJ2-4, with D possibly called TRBD1 or TRBD2 (5 bases each). Germline values: CDR1 MNHEY, CDR2 SVGEGT. The CDR3 contains 16 residues. In nucleotides, the CDR3 is TGTGCCACCCGAAAAGACAGCCGTCTAGCCAATAACATTCAATACTTC. It encodes CATRKDSRLANNIQYF.

As regards this clonotype: This may arise from a read error, as a much more abundant clone is one base away. The V and J genes are TRBV6-5 and TRBJ2-2; D is uncertain. The CDR3 totals 14 residues. Trimming shortened V by 7 bases and J by 3 bases, and 12 bases separated the two germline ends. Germline-derived CDR1 and CDR2 are MNHEY and SVGAGI. In DNA, the CDR3 is TGTGCCAGCAAATTCCACTGGGACACCGGGGAGCTGTTTTTT. Its protein is CASKFHWDTGELFF.

About this clonotype itself: At one end, the junction sequence differs from germline, possibly due to a read error. The chain has TRBV29-1 and TRBJ1-1; perhaps TRBD1 as D (6 bases). The CDR3 sequence is 14 residues long. The V gene's germline CDR1 is SQVTM and CDR2 ANQGSEA. CDR3 residues: CSVSWGGMNTEAFF. CDR3 sequence (DNA): TGCAGCGTTTCCTGGGGGGGCATGAACACAGAAGCTTTCTTT.

About this clonotype itself: Compared with germline, one end of the junction differs, possibly owing to a read error. V gene TRBV11-3 combines with J gene TRBJ2-1; 12 bases line up with TRBD2. Looked up from germline, CDR1 is SGHNT and CDR2 is YENEEA. This CDR3 is built from 17 residues. This CDR3 is CVSSLELTSGSQNEHFF. The DNA of the CDR3 is TGTGTTAGCAGCTTAGAGTTGACTAGCGGGAGCCAGAATGAGCACTTCTTC.

About this clonotype: Since a much larger clone is just one base distant, this may be a read error. The chain uses TRBV28 and TRBJ1-3; tentative D call: TRBD1 (5 bases). The CDR3 covers 16 residues. Trimming removed 7 bases at V and 8 bases at J, with 24 bases between. Germline CDR1 is MDHEN and CDR2 is SYDVKM. CDR3 amino acids: CASMKLGGNGVDTIYF. As DNA, the CDR3 is TGTGCCAGCATGAAGTTGGGGGGAAACGGTGTGGACACCATATATTTT.

Remarks on this clonotype: Given a much more abundant clone one base away, this may be a read error. This chain links TRBV29-1 with TRBJ2-1, with D unclear. The germline V gene has CDR1 SQVTM and CDR2 ANQGSEA. This CDR3 spans 12 amino acids. The germline V and J ends were trimmed by 2 bases and 7 bases, with 9 bases remaining between them. CDR3 region: CSVESCLNEQFF. CDR3 DNA sequence: TGCAGCGTTGAATCGTGTCTAAATGAGCAGTTCTTC.

This clonotype was seen more than once but under ten times. This chain uses TRBV28 with TRBJ2-3; D uncertain. Germline V lookup: CDR1 MDHEN, CDR2 SYDVKM. The CDR3 consists of 17 residues. V shed 5 bases and J shed 0 bases, with 18 bases lying between them. As DNA, the CDR3 is TGTGCCAGCAGTCTAATGGGATTAGCAGACAGCACAGATACGCAGTATTTT. This gives the protein CASSLMGLADSTDTQYF.